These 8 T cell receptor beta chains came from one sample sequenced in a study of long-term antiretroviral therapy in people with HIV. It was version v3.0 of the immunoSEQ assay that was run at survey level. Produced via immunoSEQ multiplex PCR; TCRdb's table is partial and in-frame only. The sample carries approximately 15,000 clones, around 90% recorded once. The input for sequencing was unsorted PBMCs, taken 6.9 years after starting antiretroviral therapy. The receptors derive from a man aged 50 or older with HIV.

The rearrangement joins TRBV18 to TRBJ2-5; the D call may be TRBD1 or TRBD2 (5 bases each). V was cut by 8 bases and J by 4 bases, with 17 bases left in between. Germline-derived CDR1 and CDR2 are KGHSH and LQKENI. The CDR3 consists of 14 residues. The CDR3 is CASTRQRAAETQYF. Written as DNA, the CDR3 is TGTGCCAGCACAAGACAGAGGGCTGCAGAGACCCAGTACTTC.

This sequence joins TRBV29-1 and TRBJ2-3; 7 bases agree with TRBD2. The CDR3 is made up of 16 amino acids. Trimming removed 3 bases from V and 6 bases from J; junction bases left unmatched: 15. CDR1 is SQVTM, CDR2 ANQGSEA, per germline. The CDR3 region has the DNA TGCAGCGTTGACCCCCGAGAGGGAGGGGAAGTGGATACGCAGTATTTT. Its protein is CSVDPREGGEVDTQYF.

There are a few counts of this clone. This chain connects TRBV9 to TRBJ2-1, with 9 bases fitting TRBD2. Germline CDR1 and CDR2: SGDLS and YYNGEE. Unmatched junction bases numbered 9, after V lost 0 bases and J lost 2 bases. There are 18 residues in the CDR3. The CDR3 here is CASSVEAGGPSPYNEQFF. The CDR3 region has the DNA TGTGCCAGCAGCGTAGAGGCGGGAGGGCCCTCCCCCTACAATGAGCAGTTCTTC. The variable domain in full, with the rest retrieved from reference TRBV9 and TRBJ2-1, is DSGVTQTPKHLITATGQRVTLRCSPRSGDLSVYWYQQSLDQGLQFLIQYYNGEERAKGNILERFSAQQFPDLHSELNLSSLELGDSALYFCASSVEAGGPSPYNEQFFGPGTRLTVL.

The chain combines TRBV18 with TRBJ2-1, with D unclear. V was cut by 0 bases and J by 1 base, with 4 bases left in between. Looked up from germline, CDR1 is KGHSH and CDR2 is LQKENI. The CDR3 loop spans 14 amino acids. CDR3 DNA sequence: TGTGCCAGCTCACCACCGGTTTCCTACAATGAGCAGTTCTTC. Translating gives CASSPPVSYNEQFF.

The DNA of the CDR3 is TGTGCCAGCAGCCCGCCTTTCCGCTCCTCTACTTCCAATGAGCAGTTCTTC. Translated: CASSPPFRSSTSNEQFF. The gene calls are TRBV7-9 and TRBJ2-1, with D uncertain. CDR1 and CDR2 from the germline V gene are SEHNR and FQNEAQ (reference sequence). The CDR3 has 17 amino acids. V shed 5 bases and J shed 6 bases, with 23 bases lying between them.

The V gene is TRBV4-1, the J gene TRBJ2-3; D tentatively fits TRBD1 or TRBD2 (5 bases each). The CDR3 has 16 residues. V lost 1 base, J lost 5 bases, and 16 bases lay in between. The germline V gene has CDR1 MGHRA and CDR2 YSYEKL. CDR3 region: CASSQVRGALGDTQYF. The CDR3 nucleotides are TGCGCCAGCAGCCAAGTAAGGGGAGCCCTAGGAGATACGCAGTATTTT.

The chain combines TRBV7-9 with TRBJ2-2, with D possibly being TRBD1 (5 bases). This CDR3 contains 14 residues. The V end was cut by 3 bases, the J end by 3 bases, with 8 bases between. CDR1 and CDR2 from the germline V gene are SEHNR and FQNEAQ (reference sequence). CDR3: CASSFGRDTGELFF. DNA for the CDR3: TGTGCCAGCAGCTTTGGCAGGGACACCGGGGAGCTGTTTTTT.

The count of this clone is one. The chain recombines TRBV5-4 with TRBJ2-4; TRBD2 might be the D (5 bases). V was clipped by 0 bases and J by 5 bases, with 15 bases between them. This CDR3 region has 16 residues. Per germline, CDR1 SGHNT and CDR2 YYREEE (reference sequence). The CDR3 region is CASSLGLGRWQNIQYF. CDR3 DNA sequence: TGTGCCAGCAGCTTGGGTCTGGGGAGATGGCAAAACATTCAGTACTTC.